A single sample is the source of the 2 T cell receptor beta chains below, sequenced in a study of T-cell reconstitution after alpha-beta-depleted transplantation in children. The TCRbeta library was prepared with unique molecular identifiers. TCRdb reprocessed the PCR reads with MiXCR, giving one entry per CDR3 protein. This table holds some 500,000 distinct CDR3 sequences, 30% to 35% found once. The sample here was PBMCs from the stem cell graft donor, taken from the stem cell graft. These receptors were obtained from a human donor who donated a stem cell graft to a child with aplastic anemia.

The CDR3 DNA reads as TGTGCCAGCTCACCAATGGCGCAGGTCGGAGAGCGAGAGCCCCAGCATTTT. It specifies CASSPMAQVGEREPQHF. This chain links TRBV18 with TRBJ1-5; unclear D gene. The germline V gene has CDR1 KGHSH and CDR2 LQKENI. Trimming took off 2 bases at V and 8 bases at J, with 22 bases between the two ends. The CDR3 covers 17 residues.

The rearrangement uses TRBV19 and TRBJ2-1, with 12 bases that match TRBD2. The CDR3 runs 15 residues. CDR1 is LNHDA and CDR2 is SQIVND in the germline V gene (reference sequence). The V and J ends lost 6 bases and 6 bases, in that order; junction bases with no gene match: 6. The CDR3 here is CASSELAGGRNEQFF. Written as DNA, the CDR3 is TGTGCCAGTAGCGAACTAGCGGGAGGACGCAATGAGCAGTTCTTC.